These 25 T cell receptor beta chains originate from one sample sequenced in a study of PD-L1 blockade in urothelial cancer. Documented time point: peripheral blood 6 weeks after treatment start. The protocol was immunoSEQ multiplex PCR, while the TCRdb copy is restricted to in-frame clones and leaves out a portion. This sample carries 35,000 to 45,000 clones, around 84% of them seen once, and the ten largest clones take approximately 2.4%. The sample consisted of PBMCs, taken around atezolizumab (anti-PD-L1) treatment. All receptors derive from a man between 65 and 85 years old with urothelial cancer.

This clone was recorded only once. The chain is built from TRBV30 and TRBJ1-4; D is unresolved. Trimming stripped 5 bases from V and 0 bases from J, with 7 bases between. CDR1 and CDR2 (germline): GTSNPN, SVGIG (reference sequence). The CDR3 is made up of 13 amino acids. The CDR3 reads CAWGDATNEKLFF. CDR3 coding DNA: TGTGCCTGGGGAGATGCAACTAATGAAAAACTGTTTTTT.

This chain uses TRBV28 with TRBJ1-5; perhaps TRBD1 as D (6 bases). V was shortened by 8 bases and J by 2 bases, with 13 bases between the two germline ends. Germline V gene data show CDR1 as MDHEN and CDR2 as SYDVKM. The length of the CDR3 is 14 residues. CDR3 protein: CASQSGTRNQPQHF. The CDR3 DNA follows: TGTGCCAGCCAGTCAGGGACACGCAATCAGCCCCAGCATTTT.

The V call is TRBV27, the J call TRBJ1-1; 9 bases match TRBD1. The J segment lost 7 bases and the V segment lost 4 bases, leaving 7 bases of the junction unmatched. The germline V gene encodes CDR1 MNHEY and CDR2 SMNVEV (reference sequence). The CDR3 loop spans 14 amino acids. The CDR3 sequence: CASSSRTGAHEAFF. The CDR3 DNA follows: TGTGCCAGCAGTTCAAGGACAGGGGCCCATGAAGCTTTCTTT.

CDR3 DNA sequence: TGTGCCAGCAGCTTAGGCGGAGTGCGGGGGGAGACCCAGTACTTC. Encoded protein: CASSLGGVRGETQYF. This chain uses TRBV7-2 with TRBJ2-5; TRBD2 agrees at 7 bases. Germline assignment: CDR1 SGHTA and CDR2 FQGNSA. There are 15 residues in the CDR3. V shed 1 base, J shed 5 bases, and the junction held 7 bases outside the gene matches.

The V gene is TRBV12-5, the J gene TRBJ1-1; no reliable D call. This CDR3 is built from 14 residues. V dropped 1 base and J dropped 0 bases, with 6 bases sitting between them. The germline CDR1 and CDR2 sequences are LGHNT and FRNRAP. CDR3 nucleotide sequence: TGTGCTAGTGGTTTGGACAGAATGAACACTGAAGCTTTCTTT. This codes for CASGLDRMNTEAFF.

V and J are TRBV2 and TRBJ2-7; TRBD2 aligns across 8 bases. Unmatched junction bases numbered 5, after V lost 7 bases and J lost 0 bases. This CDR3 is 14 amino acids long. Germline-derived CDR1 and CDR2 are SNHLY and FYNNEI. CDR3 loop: CASNIAGFSYEQYF. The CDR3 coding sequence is TGTGCCAGCAATATAGCGGGATTCTCCTACGAGCAGTACTTC.

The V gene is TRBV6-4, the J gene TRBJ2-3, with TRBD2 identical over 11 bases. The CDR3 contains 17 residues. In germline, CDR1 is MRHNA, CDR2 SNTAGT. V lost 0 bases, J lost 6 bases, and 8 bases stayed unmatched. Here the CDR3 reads CASSDSPLAGELDTQYF. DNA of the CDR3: TGTGCCAGCAGTGACTCTCCACTAGCGGGGGAGTTGGATACGCAGTATTTT.

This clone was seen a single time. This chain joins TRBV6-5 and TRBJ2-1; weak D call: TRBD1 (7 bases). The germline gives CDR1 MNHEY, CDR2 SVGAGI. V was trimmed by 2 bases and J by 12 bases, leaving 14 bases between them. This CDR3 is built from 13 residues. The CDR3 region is CASSYETGRRQFF. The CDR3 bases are TGTGCCAGCAGTTACGAGACAGGGAGGAGGCAGTTCTTC.

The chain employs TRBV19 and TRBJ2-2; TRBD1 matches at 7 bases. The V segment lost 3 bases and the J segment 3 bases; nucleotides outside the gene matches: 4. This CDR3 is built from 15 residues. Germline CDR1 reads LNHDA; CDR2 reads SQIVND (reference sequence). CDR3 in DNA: TGTGCCAGTAGTATGGGACAGCCTGACACCGGGGAGCTGTTTTTT. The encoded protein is CASSMGQPDTGELFF.

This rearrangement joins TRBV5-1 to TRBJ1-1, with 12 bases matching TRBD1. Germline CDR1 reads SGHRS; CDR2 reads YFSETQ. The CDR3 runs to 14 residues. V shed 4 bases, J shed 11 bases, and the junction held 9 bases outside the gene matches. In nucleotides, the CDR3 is TGCGCCAGCAGCCTGCTGGGACAGGGGGCTCCGGCTTTCTTT. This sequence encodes CASSLLGQGAPAFF. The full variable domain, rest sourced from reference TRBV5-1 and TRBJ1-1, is KAGVTQTPRYLIKTRGQQVTLSCSPISGHRSVSWYQQTPGQGLQFLFEYFSETQRNKGNFPGRFSGRQFSNSRSEMNVSTLELGDSALYLCASSLLGQGAPAFFGQGTRLTVV.

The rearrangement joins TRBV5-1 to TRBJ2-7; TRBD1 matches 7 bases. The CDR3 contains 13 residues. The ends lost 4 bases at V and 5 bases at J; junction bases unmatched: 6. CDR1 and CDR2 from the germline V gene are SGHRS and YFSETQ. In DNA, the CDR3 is TGCGCCAGCAGCGGAACAGGGGTTCACGAGCAGTACTTC. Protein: CASSGTGVHEQYF.

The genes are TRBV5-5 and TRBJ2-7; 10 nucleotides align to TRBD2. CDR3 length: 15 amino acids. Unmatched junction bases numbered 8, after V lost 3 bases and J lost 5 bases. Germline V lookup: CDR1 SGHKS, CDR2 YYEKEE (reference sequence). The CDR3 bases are TGTGCCAGCAGCTGGTCTAGCGGGAGCATCAACGAGCAGTACTTC. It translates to CASSWSSGSINEQYF. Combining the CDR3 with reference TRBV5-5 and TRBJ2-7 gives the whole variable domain DAGVTQSPTHLIKTRGQQVTLRCSPISGHKSVSWYQQVLGQGPQFIFQYYEKEERGRGNFPDRFSARQFPNYSSELNVNALLLGDSALYLCASSWSSGSINEQYFGPGTRLTVT.

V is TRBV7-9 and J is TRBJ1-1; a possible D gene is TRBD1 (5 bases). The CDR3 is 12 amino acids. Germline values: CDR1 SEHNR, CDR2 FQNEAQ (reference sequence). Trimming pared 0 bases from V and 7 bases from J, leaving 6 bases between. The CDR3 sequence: CASSLATVEAFF. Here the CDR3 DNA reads TGTGCCAGCAGCTTAGCGACAGTTGAAGCTTTCTTT.

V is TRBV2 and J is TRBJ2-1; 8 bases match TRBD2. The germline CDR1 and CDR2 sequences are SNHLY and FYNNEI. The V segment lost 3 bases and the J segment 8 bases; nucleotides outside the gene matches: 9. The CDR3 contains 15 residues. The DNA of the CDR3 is TGTGCCAGCAGTGATCTAGGGACTAGAAGGGATGAGCAGTTCTTC. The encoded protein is CASSDLGTRRDEQFF.

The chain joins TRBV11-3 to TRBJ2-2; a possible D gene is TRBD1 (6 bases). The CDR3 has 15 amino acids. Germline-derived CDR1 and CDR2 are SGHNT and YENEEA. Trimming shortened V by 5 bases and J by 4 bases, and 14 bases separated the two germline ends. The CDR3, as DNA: TGTGCCAGCAGCAGCAGGCGAGGGGGCACCGGGGAGCTGTTTTTT. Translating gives CASSSRRGGTGELFF. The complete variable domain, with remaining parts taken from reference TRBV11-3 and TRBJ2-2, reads EAGVVQSPRYKIIEKKQPVAFWCNPISGHNTLYWYLQNLGQGPELLIRYENEEAVDDSQLPKDRFSAERLKGVDSTLKIQPAELGDSAVYLCASSSRRGGTGELFFGEGSRLTVL.

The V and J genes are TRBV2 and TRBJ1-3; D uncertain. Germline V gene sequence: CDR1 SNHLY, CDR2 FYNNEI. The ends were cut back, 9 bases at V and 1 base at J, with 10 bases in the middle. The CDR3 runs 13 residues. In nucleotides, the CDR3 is TGTGCCAGTGGGCATTCGTCTGGAAACACCATATATTTT. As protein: CASGHSSGNTIYF.

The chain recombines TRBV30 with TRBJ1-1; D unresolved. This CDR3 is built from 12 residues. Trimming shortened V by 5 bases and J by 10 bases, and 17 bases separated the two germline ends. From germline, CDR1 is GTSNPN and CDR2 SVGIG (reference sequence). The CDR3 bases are TGTGCCTGGGTTAGAGAGGGCCCGGTAGCTTTCTTT. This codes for CAWVREGPVAFF. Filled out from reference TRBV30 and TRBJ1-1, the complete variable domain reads SQTIHQWPATLVQPVGSPLSLECTVEGTSNPNLYWYRQAAGRGLQLLFYSVGIGQISSEVPQNLSASRPQDRQFILSSKKLLLSDSGFYLCAWVREGPVAFFGQGTRLTVV.

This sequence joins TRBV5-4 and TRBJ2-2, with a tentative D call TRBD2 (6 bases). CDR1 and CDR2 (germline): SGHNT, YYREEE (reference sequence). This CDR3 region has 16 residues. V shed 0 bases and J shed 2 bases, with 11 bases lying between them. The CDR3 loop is CASSLDTGRNTGELFF. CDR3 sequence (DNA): TGTGCCAGCAGCTTGGATACCGGGAGAAACACCGGGGAGCTGTTTTTT.

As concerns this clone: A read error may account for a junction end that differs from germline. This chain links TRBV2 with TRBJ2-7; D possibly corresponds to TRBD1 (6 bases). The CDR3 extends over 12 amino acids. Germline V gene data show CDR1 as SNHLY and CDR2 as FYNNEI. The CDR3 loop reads CASSEQGYEQYF. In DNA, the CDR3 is TGTGCCAGTAGTGAACAGGGCTACGAGCAGTACTTC.

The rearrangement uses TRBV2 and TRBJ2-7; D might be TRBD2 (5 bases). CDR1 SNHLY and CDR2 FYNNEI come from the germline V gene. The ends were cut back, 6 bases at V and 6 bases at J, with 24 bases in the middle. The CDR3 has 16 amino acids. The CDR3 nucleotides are TGTGCCAGCAGCAACCGGGTCGCGGGCCGACGGCTCGAGCAGTACTTC. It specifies CASSNRVAGRRLEQYF.

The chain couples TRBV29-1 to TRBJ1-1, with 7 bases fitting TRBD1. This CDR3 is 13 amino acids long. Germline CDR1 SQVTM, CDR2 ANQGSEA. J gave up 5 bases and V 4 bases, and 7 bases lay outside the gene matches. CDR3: CSVGRVQGTEAFF. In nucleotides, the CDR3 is TGCAGCGTTGGGCGCGTACAGGGGACTGAAGCTTTCTTT.

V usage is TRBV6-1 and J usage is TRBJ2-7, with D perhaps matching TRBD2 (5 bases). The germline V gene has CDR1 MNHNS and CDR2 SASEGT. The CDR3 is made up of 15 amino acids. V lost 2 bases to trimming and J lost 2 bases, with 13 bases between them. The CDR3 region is CASSETGNNAYEQYF. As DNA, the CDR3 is TGTGCCAGCAGTGAAACCGGGAATAACGCCTACGAGCAGTACTTC.

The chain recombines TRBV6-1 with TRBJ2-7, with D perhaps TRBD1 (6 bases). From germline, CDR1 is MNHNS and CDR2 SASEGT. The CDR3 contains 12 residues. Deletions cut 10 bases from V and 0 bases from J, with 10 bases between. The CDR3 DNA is TGTGCCACCTCGGACAGCTCCTACGAGCAGTACTTC. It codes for CATSDSSYEQYF.

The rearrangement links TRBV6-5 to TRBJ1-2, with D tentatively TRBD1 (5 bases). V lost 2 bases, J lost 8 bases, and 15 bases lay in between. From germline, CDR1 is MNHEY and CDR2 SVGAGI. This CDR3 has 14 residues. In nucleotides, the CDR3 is TGTGCCAGCAGTTACGGGGGGGAATCGGGCGGCTACACCTTC. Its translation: CASSYGGESGGYTF.

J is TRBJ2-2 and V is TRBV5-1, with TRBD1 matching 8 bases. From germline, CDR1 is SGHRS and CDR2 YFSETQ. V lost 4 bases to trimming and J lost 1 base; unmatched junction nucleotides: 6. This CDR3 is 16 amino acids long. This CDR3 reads CASSTRGPGNTGELFF. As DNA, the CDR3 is TGCGCCAGCAGCACCAGGGGGCCAGGGAACACCGGGGAGCTGTTTTTT.